A selection of T cell receptor beta chains follows, all from one sample in a study of T cell responses to AZD1222 COVID-19 vaccine. TCRdb's table, derived via immunoSEQ multiplex PCR, lists solely in-frame clones and lacks some. Seen here are around 150,000 clones, roughly 82% observed once, and the top ten hold approximately 4%. This specimen was peripheral blood, taken on day 0 of AZD1222 vaccination. The receptors stem from an adult in good health. Both conserved end residues are part of each CDR3. A D gene is named only where the DNA matches it firmly. The size entry is marked missing in some rows and otherwise reads once, few, many or a size class.

v_call,clone_size,d_call,j_call,cdr3_aa,cdr3_nt
TRBV19,once,NA,TRBJ1-2,CASSLAYIVAYGYTF,TGTGCCAGTAGTTTGGCTTACATAGTGGCCTATGGCTACACCTTC
TRBV6-2/TRBV6-3,once,NA,TRBJ1-1,CASSYWENTEAFF,TGTGCCAGCAGTTACTGGGAGAACACTGAAGCTTTCTTT
TRBV11-2,NA,NA,TRBJ1-1,CASSLRGRNTEAFF,TGTGCCAGCAGCTTACGCGGCAGGAACACTGAAGCTTTCTTT
TRBV5-1,NA,NA,TRBJ2-5,CASRGEETQYF,TGCGCCAGCAGGGGTGAAGAGACCCAGTACTTC
TRBV12-3/TRBV12-4,once,TRBD1,TRBJ1-1,CASAGGGNTEAFF,TGTGCCAGTGCAGGGGGAGGGAACACTGAAGCTTTCTTT
TRBV9,NA,TRBD1,TRBJ1-3,CASSGQGSGNTIYF,TGTGCCAGCAGCGGACAGGGATCTGGAAACACCATATATTTT
TRBV7-2,NA,NA,TRBJ1-5,CASSSQAYGDQPQHF,TGTGCCAGCAGCTCCCAGGCGTACGGTGATCAGCCCCAGCATTTT
TRBV6-5,NA,NA,TRBJ1-2,CASSIGLRGYGYTF,TGTGCCAGCAGTATCGGTCTGAGGGGATATGGCTACACCTTC
TRBV3-1/TRBV3-2,once,NA,TRBJ2-3,CASSQDLASSSTDTQYF,TGTGCCAGCAGCCAAGATCTCGCTAGCTCGAGCACAGATACGCAGTATTTT
TRBV28,NA,NA,TRBJ2-4,CASSLGPQWVQYF,TGTGCCAGCAGTTTGGGACCTCAGTGGGTTCAGTACTTC
TRBV28,NA,NA,TRBJ1-6,CASSLTWGQFLERGSLEF,TGTGCCAGCAGTTTAACCTGGGGGCAGTTCCTCGAAAGGGGGTCCCTGGAGTTT
TRBV13,few,TRBD1,TRBJ1-6,CASSLQGGNNSPLHF,TGTGCCAGCAGCTTACAGGGGGGTAATAATTCACCCCTCCACTTT
TRBV28,NA,TRBD2,TRBJ2-6,CASSSGLAGTSGANVLTF,TGTGCCAGCAGTTCGGGACTAGCGGGGACCTCTGGGGCCAACGTCCTGACTTTC
TRBV19,NA,NA,TRBJ1-5,CATHRSQSLRNQPQHF,TGTGCCACCCATAGGTCACAGAGCCTCCGAAATCAGCCCCAGCATTTT
TRBV28,NA,NA,TRBJ1-1,CASSFPRERGTEAFF,TGTGCCAGCAGCTTCCCACGAGAGAGAGGAACTGAAGCTTTCTTT
TRBV5-1,NA,TRBD1,TRBJ2-1,CASSLSTGATIYNEQFF,TGCGCCAGCAGCTTGTCGACAGGGGCTACTATTTACAATGAGCAGTTCTTC
TRBV28,NA,NA,TRBJ1-5,CASSPGRTQPQHF,TGTGCCAGCAGTCCAGGGAGAACTCAGCCCCAGCATTTT
TRBV28,once,NA,TRBJ1-1,CASQDSLNTEAFF,TGTGCCAGCCAGGATAGCTTGAACACTGAAGCTTTCTTT
TRBV2,NA,NA,TRBJ1-2,CASSASTVYGYTF,TGTGCCAGCAGTGCGAGTACCGTCTATGGCTACACCTTC
TRBV30,NA,TRBD1,TRBJ1-5,CAWREKDRGLNQPQHF,TGTGCCTGGAGAGAAAAGGACAGGGGGCTCAATCAGCCCCAGCATTTT
TRBV6-5,few,NA,TRBJ1-6,CASSLIGVESPLHF,TGTGCCAGCTCTCTCATAGGGGTTGAATCACCCCTCCACTTT
TRBV19,NA,NA,TRBJ2-5,CASSINTGRETQYF,TGTGCCAGTAGTATAAACACAGGGCGAGAGACCCAGTACTTC
TRBV18,NA,NA,TRBJ2-5,CASSPPSNQETQYF,TGTGCCAGCTCACCACCGAGTAACCAAGAGACCCAGTACTTC
TRBV5-8,NA,NA,TRBJ1-5,CASSLAGSYQPQHF,TGTGCCAGCAGCTTGGCAGGGTCTTATCAGCCCCAGCATTTT